This T cell receptor beta chain emerged from a study of T cells of healthy individuals. This clonotype has a count of ten or more. This CDR3 has 14 amino acids. The germline gives CDR1 SGHRS, CDR2 YFSETQ. V gave up 3 bases and J gave up 4 bases, with 12 bases separating them. TCRdb processed the 5' RACE reads anew with MiXCR; each CDR3 protein has one entry. The sample holds 60,000 to 80,000 distinct CDR3 sequences; 15% to 20% are singletons and the top ten take around 4.6%. This TCR was recovered from a human donor in good health. J is TRBJ2-3 and V is TRBV5-1; D gene unclear. The CDR3, as DNA: TGCGCCAGCAGCTACCAAGACATCTCAGATACGCAGTATTTT. Translation gives CASSYQDISDTQYF.